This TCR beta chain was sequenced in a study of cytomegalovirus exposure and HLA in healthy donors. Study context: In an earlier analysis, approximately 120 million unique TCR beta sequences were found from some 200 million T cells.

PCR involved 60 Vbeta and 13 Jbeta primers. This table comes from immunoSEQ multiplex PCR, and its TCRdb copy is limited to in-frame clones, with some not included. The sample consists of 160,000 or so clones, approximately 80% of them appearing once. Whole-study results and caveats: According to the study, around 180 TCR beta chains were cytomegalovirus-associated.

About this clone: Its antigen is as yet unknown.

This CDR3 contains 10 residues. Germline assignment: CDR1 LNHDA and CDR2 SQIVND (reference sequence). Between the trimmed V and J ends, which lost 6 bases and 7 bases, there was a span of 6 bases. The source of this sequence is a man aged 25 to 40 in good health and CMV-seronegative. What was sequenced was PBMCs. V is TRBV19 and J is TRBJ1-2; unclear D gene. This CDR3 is CASREVGYTF. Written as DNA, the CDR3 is TGTGCCAGTAGGGAGGTTGGCTACACCTTC. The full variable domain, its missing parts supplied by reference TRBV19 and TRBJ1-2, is DGGITQSPKYLFRKEGQNVTLSCEQNLNHDAMYWYRQDPGQGLRLIYYSQIVNDFQKGDIAEGYSVSREKKESFPLTVTSAQKNPTAFYLCASREVGYTFGSGTRLTVV.